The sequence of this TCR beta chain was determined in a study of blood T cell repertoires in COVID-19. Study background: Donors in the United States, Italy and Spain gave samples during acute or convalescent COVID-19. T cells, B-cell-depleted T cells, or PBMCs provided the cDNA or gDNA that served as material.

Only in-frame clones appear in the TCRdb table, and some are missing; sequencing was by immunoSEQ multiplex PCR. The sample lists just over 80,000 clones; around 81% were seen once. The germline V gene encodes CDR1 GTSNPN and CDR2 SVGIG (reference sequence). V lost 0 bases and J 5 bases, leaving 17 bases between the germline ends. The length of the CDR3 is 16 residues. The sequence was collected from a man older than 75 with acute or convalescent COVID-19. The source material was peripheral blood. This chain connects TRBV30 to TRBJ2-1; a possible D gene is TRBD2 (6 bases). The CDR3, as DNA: TGTGCCTGGAGTGTTCGTGTGGTAGCGGTTAACAATGAGCAGTTCTTC. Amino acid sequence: CAWSVRVVAVNNEQFF. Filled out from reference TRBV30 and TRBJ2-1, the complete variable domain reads SQTIHQWPATLVQPVGSPLSLECTVEGTSNPNLYWYRQAAGRGLQLLFYSVGIGQISSEVPQNLSASRPQDRQFILSSKKLLLSDSGFYLCAWSVRVVAVNNEQFFGPGTRLTVL.